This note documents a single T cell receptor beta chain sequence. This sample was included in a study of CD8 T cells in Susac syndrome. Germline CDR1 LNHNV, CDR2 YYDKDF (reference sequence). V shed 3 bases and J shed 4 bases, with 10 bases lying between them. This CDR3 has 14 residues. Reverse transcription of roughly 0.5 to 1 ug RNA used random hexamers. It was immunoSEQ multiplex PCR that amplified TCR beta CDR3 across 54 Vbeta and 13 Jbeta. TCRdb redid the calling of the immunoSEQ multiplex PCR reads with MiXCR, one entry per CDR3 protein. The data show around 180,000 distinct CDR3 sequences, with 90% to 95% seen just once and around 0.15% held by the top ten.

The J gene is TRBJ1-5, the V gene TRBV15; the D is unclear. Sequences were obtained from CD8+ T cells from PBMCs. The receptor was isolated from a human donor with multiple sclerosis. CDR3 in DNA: TGTGCCACCAGCAGGAGTACGGTTAATCAGCCCCAGCATTTT. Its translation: CATSRSTVNQPQHF.